These 13 T cell receptor beta chains came from one sample sequenced in a study of blood T cell repertoires in COVID-19. Sequenced by immunoSEQ multiplex PCR; TCRdb stores in-frame clones only, minus some. The data show approximately 220,000 clones, with approximately 84% seen just once and 2.9% held by the top ten. Sequencing was performed on peripheral blood. These receptors originate from a man aged 50 to 60 who had recovered from COVID-19.

The rearrangement uses TRBV11-2 and TRBJ2-7, with 8 bases aligning to TRBD1. The germline V gene has CDR1 SGHAT and CDR2 FQNNGV. The CDR3 is 16 residues long. The V segment lost 2 bases and the J segment 1 base; nucleotides outside the gene matches: 7. The CDR3, as DNA: TGTGCCAGCAGCTTAAATTTTGGACAGGGATCCTACGAGCAGTACTTC. It is translated as CASSLNFGQGSYEQYF.

The rearrangement uses TRBV7-2 and TRBJ2-3, with 11 positions matching TRBD1. After removal of 6 bases from V and 5 bases from J, the junction contained 4 bases not matched to a gene. The CDR3 is 14 residues long. Germline CDR1 reads SGHTA; CDR2 reads FQGNSA. The DNA of the CDR3 is TGTGCCAGCAGTGGGACAGGGGGAGGAGATACGCAGTATTTT. The encoded protein is CASSGTGGGDTQYF. Drawing the rest from reference TRBV7-2 and TRBJ2-3, the complete variable domain is GAGVSQSPSNKVTEKGKDVELRCDPISGHTALYWYRQSLGQGLEFLIYFQGNSAPDKSGLPSDRFSAERTGGSVSTLTIQRTQQEDSAVYLCASSGTGGGDTQYFGPGTRLTVL.

This clone occurred once. The chain uses TRBV10-3 and TRBJ1-1; D remains ambiguous. The CDR3 covers 14 residues. Germline assignment: CDR1 ENHRY and CDR2 SYGVKD. The ends were cut back, 0 bases at V and 10 bases at J, with 15 bases in the middle. The CDR3 loop reads CAISESATSSAAFF. The CDR3 DNA reads TGTGCCATCAGTGAGTCAGCGACTTCGTCGGCAGCTTTCTTT.

The V gene is TRBV18, the J gene TRBJ2-7, with TRBD1 matching 9 bases. Trimming removed 2 bases from V and 3 bases from J; junction bases left unmatched: 8. Germline-derived CDR1 and CDR2 are KGHSH and LQKENI. CDR3 size: 16 residues. The CDR3 spells CASSPGTGPPGYEQYF. For the CDR3, the DNA is TGTGCCAGCTCACCAGGGACAGGGCCCCCGGGCTACGAGCAGTACTTC.

The chain carries TRBV6-5 and TRBJ2-1; a possible D gene is TRBD2 (6 bases). V was cut by 5 bases and J by 9 bases, with 11 bases left in between. Germline loops: CDR1 MNHEY, CDR2 SVGAGI. The CDR3 is 12 residues long. The DNA of the CDR3 is TGTGCCAGCAGTCAGGAAGCGGGTGAGCAGTTCTTC. This encodes CASSQEAGEQFF.

The chain employs TRBV4-1 and TRBJ2-6, with TRBD1 identical over 7 bases. Per the germline V gene, CDR1 is MGHRA and CDR2 is YSYEKL. J lost 3 bases, V lost 2 bases, and 4 bases had no gene match. CDR3 length equals 16 residues. The CDR3 DNA reads as TGCGCCAGCAGCCAATCTACAGGGGTTGGGGCCAACGTCCTGACTTTC. This codes for CASSQSTGVGANVLTF.

The rearrangement links TRBV6-5 to TRBJ1-2, with 7 bases matching TRBD1. CDR1 is MNHEY, CDR2 SVGAGI, per germline. J gave up 6 bases and V 3 bases, and 4 bases lay outside the gene matches. CDR3 length equals 13 residues. Here the CDR3 reads CASSYRRGHGYTF. The CDR3 DNA is TGTGCCAGCAGTTATAGGAGGGGGCATGGCTACACCTTC.

J is TRBJ1-6 and V is TRBV7-8; perhaps TRBD1 as D (5 bases). V lost 8 bases, J lost 8 bases, and 13 bases lay in between. The CDR3 runs to 13 residues. The germline gives CDR1 SGHVS, CDR2 FQNEAQ. The CDR3 reads CASAWGLDSPLHF. The CDR3 DNA is TGTGCCAGCGCGTGGGGCTTGGATTCACCCCTCCACTTT. The whole variable domain, filled in from reference TRBV7-8 and TRBJ1-6, reads GAGVSQSPRYKVAKRGQDVALRCDPISGHVSLFWYQQALGQGPEFLTYFQNEAQLDKSGLPSDRFFAERPEGSVSTLKIQRTQQEDSAVYLCASAWGLDSPLHFGNGTRLTVT.

CDR3 protein: CASSSQGEMYGYTF. CDR3 nucleotides: TGTGCCAGCAGCTCTCAGGGGGAAATGTATGGCTACACCTTC. This chain links TRBV7-9 with TRBJ1-2; 7 bases are a match to TRBD1. V lost 4 bases and J lost 5; bases outside the gene matches: 7. The CDR3 contains 14 residues. Germline CDR1 reads SEHNR; CDR2 reads FQNEAQ (reference sequence).

The gene calls are TRBV6-6 and TRBJ1-3; 7 positions match TRBD1. CDR3 length: 13 residues. With 6 bases clipped from V and 6 bases from J, the junction kept 5 bases outside the gene matches. Germline-derived CDR1 and CDR2 are MNHNY and SVGAGI (reference sequence). This chain's CDR3 is CASSPTGVNTIYF. In nucleotides, the CDR3 is TGTGCCAGCAGCCCCACAGGGGTAAACACCATATATTTT.

The chain couples TRBV28 to TRBJ2-7, with D tentatively TRBD2 (5 bases). The CDR3 length is 14 residues. From germline, CDR1 is MDHEN and CDR2 SYDVKM. Trimming removed 6 bases at V and 4 bases at J, with 16 bases between. CDR3 residues: CASRTPGLTYEQYF. The CDR3 DNA reads as TGTGCCAGCAGGACCCCCGGACTGACATACGAGCAGTACTTC.

This clone was seen once. V and J are TRBV5-1 and TRBJ2-2, with D tentatively TRBD1 (5 bases). V was clipped by 5 bases and J by 4 bases, with 18 bases between them. The CDR3 contains 16 residues. Germline values: CDR1 SGHRS, CDR2 YFSETQ. The CDR3 reads CASRRSGSSSTGELFF. CDR3 bases: TGCGCCAGCAGGCGTTCAGGGTCGTCGAGCACCGGGGAGCTGTTTTTT. Complete variable domain (other parts from reference TRBV5-1 and TRBJ2-2): KAGVTQTPRYLIKTRGQQVTLSCSPISGHRSVSWYQQTPGQGLQFLFEYFSETQRNKGNFPGRFSGRQFSNSRSEMNVSTLELGDSALYLCASRRSGSSSTGELFFGEGSRLTVL.

The chain couples TRBV11-2 to TRBJ1-1; maybe TRBD1 (6 bases). Per germline, CDR1 SGHAT and CDR2 FQNNGV. The CDR3 spans 14 residues. V was pared by 4 bases and J by 3 bases, with 12 bases between. CDR3 DNA sequence: TGTGCCAGCAGCTCCAGAGGACAGTACACTGAAGCTTTCTTT. The encoded protein is CASSSRGQYTEAFF.